The entry below gives a single T cell receptor (beta chain) sequence along with its context. Antigen: not known. This sample stems from a study of beta chain features in type 1 diabetes. Overall study results and limits: In all four CD4+ subsets, TCRB CDR3 length was significantly, moderately reduced in type 1 diabetes.

This CDR3 region has 15 residues. Per germline, CDR1 LGHNA and CDR2 YSLEER. The V segment lost 2 bases and the J segment 1 base; nucleotides outside the gene matches: 1. Investigators reverse transcribed all isolated RNA, so they sequenced expressed TCRB transcripts. Assay: immunoSEQ multiplex PCR; the TCRdb copy retains only in-frame clones and omits some. The sample has 250,000 to 300,000 clones; roughly an eighth are singletons. The chain employs TRBV4-3 and TRBJ2-2; 7 bases are shared with TRBD1. Sequenced: naive CD4+ T cells from blood. The receptor comes from a man aged 25-40 years with type 1 diabetes. Written as DNA, the CDR3 is TGCGCCAGCAGCCAACGACAGGGGAACACCGGGGAGCTGTTTTTT. Translated: CASSQRQGNTGELFF.